These 17 T cell receptor beta chains were all obtained from the same sample, sequenced in a study of T cell therapy after organ transplantation. These receptors have no known antigen. Specified time point: 4-8 weeks after completion of therapy. The protocol was immunoSEQ multiplex PCR, while the TCRdb copy is restricted to in-frame clones and leaves out a portion. The sample lists about 6,000 clones, around 70% seen once, with approximately 30% in the top ten. This material consisted of CD8+ T cells from blood, taken after autologous CMV-specific T cell therapy. These receptors were taken from a human patient who had received a solid organ transplant and had CMV disease. Certain T cells may be donor cells from the graft.

This clone was counted only a few times. The chain links TRBV7-2 to TRBJ2-2; 14 nucleotides match TRBD2. This CDR3 contains 17 residues. Germline V gene lookup returns CDR1 SGHTA and CDR2 FQGNSA. V was clipped by 6 bases and J by 4 bases; unmatched bases: 7. The CDR3 DNA reads TGTGCCAGCAGACGGACTAGCGGGAGGCGGGGCACCGGGGAGCTGTTTTTT. It encodes CASRRTSGRRGTGELFF.

The chain carries TRBV29-1 and TRBJ1-4; D is perhaps TRBD1 (6 bases). The length of the CDR3 is 15 residues. Trimming took off 6 bases at V and 8 bases at J, with 22 bases between the two ends. Germline CDR1 SQVTM, CDR2 ANQGSEA. As DNA, the CDR3 is TGCAGCGTCAACGGGGGGGGAACAGGGAACGAAAAACTGTTTTTT. Translated: CSVNGGGTGNEKLFF.

As for this clone: Other nucleotide sequences from this sample produce the same CDR3. The chain links TRBV27 to TRBJ1-6; D may be TRBD1 (5 bases). This CDR3 has 14 amino acids. V dropped 5 bases and J dropped 4 bases, with 9 bases sitting between them. CDR1 and CDR2 (germline): MNHEY, SMNVEV (reference sequence). The CDR3 DNA reads as TGTGCCAGCAGTCTGACAGTTTATAATTCACCCCTCCACTTT. Protein sequence: CASSLTVYNSPLHF.

The CDR3 loop is CASSTRTPNTEAFF. CDR3 DNA: TGTGCCAGCAGCACTAGGACCCCGAACACTGAAGCTTTCTTT. The V and J genes are TRBV21-1 and TRBJ1-1. TRBV21-1 is classified as a pseudogene. The CDR3 consists of 14 residues.

The rearrangement links TRBV6-5 to TRBJ1-1, with 11 bases that match TRBD1. Unmatched junction bases numbered 9, after V lost 4 bases and J lost 5 bases. Germline V gives CDR1 MNHEY, CDR2 SVGAGI. The CDR3 covers 16 residues. CDR3 coding DNA: TGTGCCAGCAGTTCCCCTGGACAGGGGGCGCTTACTGAAGCTTTCTTT. Protein sequence: CASSSPGQGALTEAFF.

This clone was found once. The chain carries TRBV5-4 and TRBJ2-3, with D uncertain. Germline CDR1 is SGHNT and CDR2 is YYREEE (reference sequence). Deletions cut 2 bases from V and 1 base from J, with 8 bases between. CDR3 size: 14 residues. The CDR3 DNA reads as TGTGCCAGCAGCTTTGGCAGCCGCACAGATACGCAGTATTTT. It specifies CASSFGSRTDTQYF.

The rearrangement links TRBV7-3 to TRBJ2-1, with D perhaps TRBD2 (5 bases). The V gene lost 6 bases and the J gene lost 6 bases, with 6 bases spanning the gap. There are 11 residues in the CDR3. CDR1 SGHTA and CDR2 FQGTGA come from the germline V gene. CDR3 residues: CASRGGNEQFF. The CDR3 coding sequence is TGTGCCAGCAGAGGAGGCAATGAGCAGTTCTTC.

This clone appeared a single time. The chain has TRBV28 and TRBJ2-1, with D hard to call. CDR1 and CDR2 (germline): MDHEN, SYDVKM. Trimming took 6 bases from V and 0 from J, leaving 12 bases between them. The CDR3 covers 15 residues. The CDR3 sequence is CASRFYESSYNEQFF. In DNA form, the CDR3 reads TGTGCCAGCAGATTTTACGAGAGCTCCTACAATGAGCAGTTCTTC.

This clone occurred a few times. This chain links TRBV13 with TRBJ2-1; 9 nucleotides line up with TRBD1. The CDR3 is 15 residues long. Losses at the gene ends were 3 bases for V and 5 bases for J; bases not matched to a gene: 5. CDR1 and CDR2 (germline): PRHDT, FYEKMQ (reference sequence). The CDR3 coding sequence is TGTGCCAGCAGCTTCCCGGGACAGGGACACAATGAGCAGTTCTTC. Amino acids: CASSFPGQGHNEQFF. The whole variable domain, remainder taken from reference TRBV13 and TRBJ2-1, is AAGVIQSPRHLIKEKRETATLKCYPIPRHDTVYWYQQGPGQDPQFLISFYEKMQSDKGSIPDRFSAQQFSDYHSELNMSSLELGDSALYFCASSFPGQGHNEQFFGPGTRLTVL.

This sequence joins TRBV6-4 and TRBJ2-3; TRBD2 agrees at 8 bases. The CDR3 consists of 14 residues. V gave up 3 bases and J gave up 7 bases; unmatched junction bases: 6. Looked up from germline, CDR1 is MRHNA and CDR2 is SNTAGT. CDR3 sequence (DNA): TGTGCCAGCAGTGAAAGCGGGGGCGCGAATACGCAGTATTTT. This translates into CASSESGGANTQYF.

The chain employs TRBV2 and TRBJ2-5; 9 bases line up with TRBD2. Per the germline V gene, CDR1 is SNHLY and CDR2 is FYNNEI. After removal of 3 bases from V and 4 bases from J, the junction contained 9 bases not matched to a gene. This CDR3 is built from 16 residues. The CDR3 loop is CASSETSGRGGETQYF. Written as DNA, the CDR3 is TGTGCCAGCAGTGAGACTAGCGGACGAGGGGGAGAGACCCAGTACTTC. Together with reference TRBV2 and TRBJ2-5, the CDR3 gives the full variable domain: EPEVTQTPSHQVTQMGQEVILRCVPISNHLYFYWYRQILGQKVEFLVSFYNNEISEKSEIFDDQFSVERPDGSNFTLKIRSTKLEDSAMYFCASSETSGRGGETQYFGPGTRLLVL.

This clone was seen a handful of times. The chain carries TRBV4-2 and TRBJ2-2, with a possible D match to TRBD2 (5 bases). The CDR3 loop spans 14 amino acids. The germline V gene has CDR1 LGHNA and CDR2 YNFKEQ. Deletions cut 6 bases from V and 3 bases from J, with 11 bases between. The CDR3 loop is CASSGGFHTGELFF. The CDR3 bases are TGTGCCAGCAGTGGCGGGTTTCACACCGGGGAGCTGTTTTTT.

V is TRBV5-1 and J is TRBJ2-5; 12 bases map to TRBD1. Unmatched junction bases numbered 5, after V lost 4 bases and J lost 4 bases. Germline assignment: CDR1 SGHRS and CDR2 YFSETQ. The CDR3 extends over 15 amino acids. In nucleotides, the CDR3 is TGCGCCAGCAGCGGGGACAGGGGGCGAGGAGAGACCCAGTACTTC. Translating it yields CASSGDRGRGETQYF.

The V and J genes are TRBV9 and TRBJ1-2, with TRBD1 as a possible D gene (6 bases). Trimming left V 1 base short and J 6 bases short, with 10 bases between. This CDR3 has 13 residues. The germline CDR1 and CDR2 sequences are SGDLS and YYNGEE. The CDR3 protein is CASSVQGKHGYTF. The DNA of the CDR3 is TGTGCCAGCAGCGTACAGGGGAAGCATGGCTACACCTTC. The variable domain in full, completed from reference TRBV9 and TRBJ1-2, reads DSGVTQTPKHLITATGQRVTLRCSPRSGDLSVYWYQQSLDQGLQFLIQYYNGEERAKGNILERFSAQQFPDLHSELNLSSLELGDSALYFCASSVQGKHGYTFGSGTRLTVV.

This chain uses TRBV27 with TRBJ2-3; possibly TRBD1 for D (6 bases). CDR3 size: 14 residues. Germline V gene data show CDR1 as MNHEY and CDR2 as SMNVEV (reference sequence). The V end lost 6 bases, the J end lost 2 bases, and 12 bases lay between the germline ends. The CDR3 loop is CASRQQGNTDTQYF. In DNA form, the CDR3 reads TGTGCCAGCAGGCAACAGGGTAACACAGATACGCAGTATTTT.

This chain joins TRBV7-2 and TRBJ2-3; D not resolved. CDR1 and CDR2 (germline): SGHTA, FQGNSA. The V end lost 5 bases, the J end lost 0 bases, and 12 bases lay between the germline ends. CDR3 length: 15 residues. The CDR3 DNA follows: TGTGCCAGCAGCCAAGGTACACCTAGCACAGATACGCAGTATTTT. Its translation is CASSQGTPSTDTQYF.

The chain combines TRBV15 with TRBJ1-4; 10 bases are shared with TRBD1. V was pared by 7 bases and J by 0 bases, with 2 bases of the junction left unmatched. The germline V gene encodes CDR1 LNHNV and CDR2 YYDKDF (reference sequence). This CDR3 spans 15 amino acids. The DNA of the CDR3 is TGTGCCACCAAGGGACAGGGGACAACTAATGAAAAACTGTTTTTT. This encodes CATKGQGTTNEKLFF. The full variable domain, with the rest looked up from reference TRBV15 and TRBJ1-4, is DAMVIQNPRYQVTQFGKPVTLSCSQTLNHNVMYWYQQKSSQAPKLLFHYYDKDFNNEADTPDNFQSRRPNTSFCFLDIRSPGLGDTAMYLCATKGQGTTNEKLFFGSGTQLSVL.